This T cell receptor beta chain originates from a study of response to subunit inactivated influenza vaccine. As regards this clonotype: What it recognizes is unknown.

Study outcomes and limitations: Authors suggested that a seasonal influenza vaccination recruits few new T cells each time.

The CDR3 extends over 15 amino acids. The junction had 7 bases not matched to a gene; V was cut back by 3 bases and J by 6 bases. Germline V gives CDR1 KGHDR, CDR2 SFDVKD. TCRdb independently ran MiXCR on the RT-PCR reads; one entry per CDR3 protein. The sample yields around 250,000 distinct CDR3 sequences, 12% seen once. The chain combines TRBV24-1 with TRBJ2-5; 9 nucleotides line up with TRBD1. The receptor was isolated from a middle-aged man who received an inactivated influenza vaccine. The material was non-naive T cells sorted from PBMCs, obtained 14 to 15 days before vaccination. CDR3 DNA: TGTGCCACCAGTGATCCCGCAGACAGGGGGAAGACCCAGTACTTC. Residues: CATSDPADRGKTQYF.